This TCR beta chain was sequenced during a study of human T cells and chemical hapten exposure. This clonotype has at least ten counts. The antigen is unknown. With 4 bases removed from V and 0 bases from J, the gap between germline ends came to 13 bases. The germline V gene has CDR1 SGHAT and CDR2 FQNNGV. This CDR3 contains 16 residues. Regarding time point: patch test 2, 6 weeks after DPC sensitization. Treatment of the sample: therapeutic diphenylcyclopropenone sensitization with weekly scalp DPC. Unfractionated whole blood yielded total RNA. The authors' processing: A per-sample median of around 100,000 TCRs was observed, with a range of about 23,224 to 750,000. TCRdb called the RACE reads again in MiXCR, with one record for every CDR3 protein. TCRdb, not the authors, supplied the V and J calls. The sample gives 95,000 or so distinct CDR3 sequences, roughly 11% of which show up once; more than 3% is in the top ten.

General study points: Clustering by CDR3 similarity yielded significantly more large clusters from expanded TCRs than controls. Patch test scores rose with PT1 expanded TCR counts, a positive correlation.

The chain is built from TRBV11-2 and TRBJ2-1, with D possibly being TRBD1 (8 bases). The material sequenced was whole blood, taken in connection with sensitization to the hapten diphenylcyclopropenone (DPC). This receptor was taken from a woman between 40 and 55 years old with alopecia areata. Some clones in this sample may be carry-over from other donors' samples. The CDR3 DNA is TGTGCCAGCAGCTCAACAGGGGGGGCCTCCTACAATGAGCAGTTCTTC. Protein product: CASSSTGGASYNEQFF. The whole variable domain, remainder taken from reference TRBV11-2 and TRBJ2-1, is EAGVAQSPRYKIIEKRQSVAFWCNPISGHATLYWYQQILGQGPKLLIQFQNNGVVDDSQLPKDRFSAERLKGVDSTLKIQPAKLEDSAVYLCASSSTGGASYNEQFFGPGTRLTVL.